A selection of T cell receptor beta chains follows, all from one sample in a study of shared clonotypes between healthy human individuals. Only in-frame clones appear in the TCRdb table, and some are missing; sequencing was by immunoSEQ multiplex PCR. This sample has about 680,000 clones, with 92% found just once. Material: naive CD8+ T cells sorted from blood. These receptors came from a man under 40 in good health. Each CDR3 is given with its conserved first and last residue. Fields, in order: CDR3 protein, CDR3 DNA, J gene, clone size, D gene, V gene. A D gene is named only where the DNA matches it firmly. Clone size, where shown, is once, few, many, or a class for clones that have expanded.

cdr3_aa: CASSFGPDTQYF; cdr3_nt: TGTGCCAGTAGCTTCGGACCTGATACGCAGTATTTT; j_call: TRBJ2-3; clone_size: .; d_call: .; v_call: TRBV19
cdr3_aa: CASSLGMGLAQETQYF; cdr3_nt: TGTGCCAGCAGCTTAGGCATGGGACTAGCGCAAGAGACCCAGTACTTC; j_call: TRBJ2-5; clone_size: .; d_call: TRBD2; v_call: TRBV11-2
cdr3_aa: CASSLVGTGAHEQYF; cdr3_nt: TGTGCCAGCAGCTTAGTCGGGACAGGGGCCCACGAGCAGTACTTC; j_call: TRBJ2-7; clone_size: .; d_call: TRBD1; v_call: TRBV11-2
cdr3_aa: CATSSYTSNTGELFF; cdr3_nt: TGTGCCACCAGCAGCTACACTAGCAACACCGGGGAGCTGTTTTTT; j_call: TRBJ2-2; clone_size: .; d_call: .; v_call: TRBV15
cdr3_aa: CASSAYPSDVGRNNEQFF; cdr3_nt: TGCGCCAGCAGCGCCTACCCGTCCGATGTCGGGAGGAACAATGAGCAGTTCTTC; j_call: TRBJ2-1; clone_size: .; d_call: TRBD2; v_call: TRBV5-1
cdr3_aa: CASSEGHPTQYF; cdr3_nt: TGTGCCAGCAGTGAAGGGCACCCCACGCAGTATTTT; j_call: TRBJ2-3; clone_size: once; d_call: .; v_call: TRBV6-1
cdr3_aa: CASSSLRLGSAPNSSYEQYF; cdr3_nt: TGTGCCAGCAGTTCCCTACGGCTAGGGAGCGCCCCTAACAGCTCCTACGAGCAGTACTTC; j_call: TRBJ2-7; clone_size: .; d_call: .; v_call: TRBV28
cdr3_aa: CASKLAGGSPGELFF; cdr3_nt: TGTGCCAGTAAGCTAGCGGGAGGGTCTCCCGGGGAGCTGTTTTTT; j_call: TRBJ2-2; clone_size: .; d_call: TRBD2; v_call: TRBV19
cdr3_aa: CASSWDNPYEQYF; cdr3_nt: TGTGCCAGCAGTTGGGACAACCCCTACGAGCAGTACTTC; j_call: TRBJ2-7; clone_size: .; d_call: .; v_call: TRBV25-1
cdr3_aa: CASSNWGQEQFF; cdr3_nt: TGTGCCAGCAGCAACTGGGGTCAGGAGCAGTTCTTC; j_call: TRBJ2-1; clone_size: .; d_call: .; v_call: TRBV7-2
cdr3_aa: CASTPTPLPYNEQFF; cdr3_nt: TGTGCCAGTACCCCGACCCCCCTGCCGTACAATGAGCAGTTCTTC; j_call: TRBJ2-1; clone_size: .; d_call: .; v_call: TRBV19
cdr3_aa: CASSFGGSSYEQYF; cdr3_nt: TGTGCCAGCAGCTTCGGGGGAAGCTCCTACGAGCAGTACTTC; j_call: TRBJ2-7; clone_size: .; d_call: .; v_call: TRBV5-4
cdr3_aa: CASSLRDRNEQFF; cdr3_nt: TGTGCCAGCAGCCTCCGGGACCGCAATGAGCAGTTCTTC; j_call: TRBJ2-1; clone_size: .; d_call: .; v_call: TRBV7-9
cdr3_aa: CASSFGTGHYEQYF; cdr3_nt: TGTGCCAGCAGTTTCGGGACAGGGCACTACGAGCAGTACTTC; j_call: TRBJ2-7; clone_size: .; d_call: TRBD1; v_call: TRBV27
cdr3_aa: CASSATGNPGSRETQYF; cdr3_nt: TGTGCCAGCAGCGCGACCGGAAACCCAGGGTCAAGGGAGACCCAGTACTTC; j_call: TRBJ2-5; clone_size: .; d_call: .; v_call: TRBV9
cdr3_aa: CASSASFGEGTGELFF; cdr3_nt: TGTGCCAGCAGTGCTTCCTTCGGGGAGGGGACCGGGGAGCTGTTTTTT; j_call: TRBJ2-2; clone_size: .; d_call: TRBD2; v_call: TRBV25-1
cdr3_aa: CASSFDGGRGEYF; cdr3_nt: TGTGCCAGCAGCTTTGATGGCGGGAGGGGAGAGTACTTC; j_call: TRBJ2-7; clone_size: once; d_call: TRBD2; v_call: TRBV5-5
cdr3_aa: CASSFRGQGGLYGYTF; cdr3_nt: TGTGCCAGCAGTTTCCGGGGACAGGGAGGACTATATGGCTACACCTTC; j_call: TRBJ1-2; clone_size: .; d_call: TRBD1; v_call: TRBV27
cdr3_aa: CASRGMGANVLTF; cdr3_nt: TGTGCCAGCAGGGGAATGGGGGCCAACGTCCTGACTTTC; j_call: TRBJ2-6; clone_size: .; d_call: .; v_call: TRBV27
cdr3_aa: CASSPRRYGTGELFF; cdr3_nt: TGTGCCAGCAGTCCCAGGAGGTACGGGACCGGGGAGCTGTTTTTT; j_call: TRBJ2-2; clone_size: .; d_call: .; v_call: TRBV6-5
cdr3_aa: CASSDLTYEQYF; cdr3_nt: TGTGCCAGCAGTGATCTCACCTACGAGCAGTACTTC; j_call: TRBJ2-7; clone_size: .; d_call: .; v_call: TRBV2
cdr3_aa: CASSSEPIGGQGFNYGYTF; cdr3_nt: TGTGCCAGCAGCTCAGAGCCCATCGGTGGCCAGGGGTTCAACTATGGCTACACCTTC; j_call: TRBJ1-2; clone_size: .; d_call: .; v_call: TRBV7-9
cdr3_aa: CASSLGRAYEQYF; cdr3_nt: TGTGCCAGCAGCTTGGGGAGGGCCTACGAGCAGTACTTC; j_call: TRBJ2-7; clone_size: .; d_call: TRBD2; v_call: TRBV11-3
cdr3_aa: CASSHPGAPYNEQFF; cdr3_nt: TGTGCCAGCAGCCATCCGGGAGCGCCGTACAATGAGCAGTTCTTC; j_call: TRBJ2-1; clone_size: once; d_call: .; v_call: TRBV7-9
cdr3_aa: CASSYSGEGDGYTF; cdr3_nt: TGTGCCAGCAGTTATTCCGGGGAGGGGGATGGCTACACCTTC; j_call: TRBJ1-2; clone_size: .; d_call: .; v_call: TRBV6-6
cdr3_aa: CASSPRTRPDSGSTDTQYF; cdr3_nt: TGTGCCAGCTCACCACGGACTAGACCAGACTCAGGTAGCACAGATACGCAGTATTTT; j_call: TRBJ2-3; clone_size: .; d_call: TRBD2; v_call: TRBV18
cdr3_aa: CASSGAALTGELFF; cdr3_nt: TGTGCCAGCAGTGGTGCAGCCCTTACCGGGGAGCTGTTTTTT; j_call: TRBJ2-2; clone_size: .; d_call: .; v_call: TRBV6-4
cdr3_aa: CASSLTTSSYNEQFF; cdr3_nt: TGTGCCAGCAGCCTAACGACTAGCTCCTACAATGAGCAGTTCTTC; j_call: TRBJ2-1; clone_size: .; d_call: .; v_call: TRBV11-2
cdr3_aa: CASARTDTQYF; cdr3_nt: TGTGCCAGCGCCCGCACAGATACGCAGTATTTT; j_call: TRBJ2-3; clone_size: .; d_call: .; v_call: TRBV27
cdr3_aa: CASSLYRAGPTDTQYF; cdr3_nt: TGTGCCAGCAGTTTGTATAGGGCGGGACCCACAGATACGCAGTATTTT; j_call: TRBJ2-3; clone_size: .; d_call: .; v_call: TRBV27
cdr3_aa: CASSYFSGYTGELFF; cdr3_nt: TGTGCCAGCAGTTACTTCTCAGGGTACACCGGGGAGCTGTTTTTT; j_call: TRBJ2-2; clone_size: .; d_call: .; v_call: TRBV6-6
cdr3_aa: CVGGSSYNEQFF; cdr3_nt: TGCGTCGGCGGGAGCTCCTACAATGAGCAGTTCTTC; j_call: TRBJ2-1; clone_size: .; d_call: TRBD2; v_call: TRBV29-1
cdr3_aa: CSVPGTPGTDNEQFF; cdr3_nt: TGCAGCGTGCCGGGGACTCCTGGCACCGACAATGAGCAGTTCTTC; j_call: TRBJ2-1; clone_size: .; d_call: .; v_call: TRBV29-1
cdr3_aa: CSVHLGAGGLYGYTF; cdr3_nt: TGCAGCGTCCACCTTGGGGCAGGGGGCTTGTATGGCTACACCTTC; j_call: TRBJ1-2; clone_size: .; d_call: TRBD1; v_call: TRBV29-1
cdr3_aa: CASSHSYEQYF; cdr3_nt: TGTGCCAGCAGCCACAGCTACGAGCAGTACTTC; j_call: TRBJ2-7; clone_size: .; d_call: .; v_call: TRBV5-6
cdr3_aa: CASSQDQASGAYNEQFF; cdr3_nt: TGCGCCAGCAGCCAAGATCAGGCTAGCGGAGCCTACAATGAGCAGTTCTTC; j_call: TRBJ2-1; clone_size: .; d_call: TRBD2; v_call: TRBV4-1
cdr3_aa: CASSLDPAGAGNEQFF; cdr3_nt: TGTGCCAGCAGCTTAGATCCAGCGGGAGCGGGAAATGAGCAGTTCTTC; j_call: TRBJ2-1; clone_size: many; d_call: TRBD2; v_call: TRBV7-2
cdr3_aa: CASSSHGAEIEQFF; cdr3_nt: TGTGCCAGCAGTTCCCATGGGGCGGAGATTGAGCAGTTCTTC; j_call: TRBJ2-1; clone_size: .; d_call: .; v_call: TRBV27
cdr3_aa: CASSPEGSSYEQYF; cdr3_nt: TGTGCCAGCAGCCCAGAGGGCAGCTCCTACGAGCAGTACTTC; j_call: TRBJ2-7; clone_size: .; d_call: .; v_call: TRBV7-8
cdr3_aa: CASSPSFVGQTATNEKLFF; cdr3_nt: TGTGCCAGCAGCCCATCATTTGTAGGACAGACCGCAACTAATGAAAAACTGTTTTTT; j_call: TRBJ1-4; clone_size: .; d_call: .; v_call: TRBV5-6
cdr3_aa: CASSPYPGDHEETQYF; cdr3_nt: TGCGCCAGCAGCCCTTATCCAGGGGACCATGAAGAGACCCAGTACTTC; j_call: TRBJ2-5; clone_size: .; d_call: .; v_call: TRBV4-1
cdr3_aa: CASSVGDPSEQYF; cdr3_nt: TGTGCCAGCAGCGTAGGGGACCCGAGTGAGCAGTATTTT; j_call: TRBJ2-3; clone_size: .; d_call: .; v_call: TRBV9
cdr3_aa: CASSLLDRPEAFF; cdr3_nt: TGTGCCAGCAGCTTACTTGACAGGCCTGAAGCTTTCTTT; j_call: TRBJ1-1; clone_size: .; d_call: .; v_call: TRBV7-9
cdr3_aa: CAWSGQPSGNTIYF; cdr3_nt: TGTGCCTGGAGTGGGCAGCCTTCTGGAAACACCATATATTTT; j_call: TRBJ1-3; clone_size: .; d_call: .; v_call: TRBV30
cdr3_aa: CASSRWLGETQYF; cdr3_nt: TGTGCCAGCAGCCGCTGGCTTGGGGAGACCCAGTACTTC; j_call: TRBJ2-5; clone_size: .; d_call: .; v_call: TRBV27
cdr3_aa: CSVTTSGSEEQFF; cdr3_nt: TGCAGCGTGACGACTAGCGGGAGCGAGGAGCAGTTCTTC; j_call: TRBJ2-1; clone_size: .; d_call: TRBD2; v_call: TRBV29-1
cdr3_aa: CASSRTGGLDQPQHF; cdr3_nt: TGTGCCAGCAGCCGGACAGGGGGGCTCGATCAGCCCCAGCATTTT; j_call: TRBJ1-5; clone_size: .; d_call: TRBD1; v_call: TRBV7-9
cdr3_aa: CSVESVWTGSGANVLTF; cdr3_nt: TGCAGCGTTGAGTCTGTCTGGACAGGGTCCGGGGCCAACGTCCTGACTTTC; j_call: TRBJ2-6; clone_size: once; d_call: TRBD1; v_call: TRBV29-1
cdr3_aa: CASSLSQGWGEAFF; cdr3_nt: TGTGCCAGCAGTTTATCTCAGGGATGGGGTGAAGCTTTCTTT; j_call: TRBJ1-1; clone_size: .; d_call: .; v_call: TRBV27
cdr3_aa: CASTDPGQGGYEQYF; cdr3_nt: TGTGCCAGCACCGACCCAGGACAGGGGGGCTACGAGCAGTACTTC; j_call: TRBJ2-7; clone_size: .; d_call: TRBD1; v_call: TRBV2
cdr3_aa: CASSLERGPAYEQYF; cdr3_nt: TGTGCCAGCAGTCTAGAGCGGGGGCCGGCCTACGAGCAGTACTTC; j_call: TRBJ2-7; clone_size: .; d_call: TRBD2; v_call: TRBV27
cdr3_aa: CASSSLILGDRDYLTTDTQYF; cdr3_nt: TGTGCCAGCAGTTCCCTGATCCTGGGAGACCGGGACTACCTAACCACAGATACGCAGTATTTT; j_call: TRBJ2-3; clone_size: .; d_call: TRBD2; v_call: TRBV28
cdr3_aa: CASSSRIFLSYEQYF; cdr3_nt: TGTGCCAGCAGCTCGAGGATCTTCCTATCCTACGAGCAGTACTTC; j_call: TRBJ2-7; clone_size: .; d_call: .; v_call: TRBV7-8
cdr3_aa: CSVEDYPVRTDSGNTIYF; cdr3_nt: TGCAGCGTTGAAGATTATCCTGTAAGGACCGACTCTGGAAACACCATATATTTT; j_call: TRBJ1-3; clone_size: .; d_call: .; v_call: TRBV29-1
cdr3_aa: CASSLGWATGELFF; cdr3_nt: TGTGCCAGCAGCTTGGGATGGGCGACCGGGGAGCTGTTTTTT; j_call: TRBJ2-2; clone_size: .; d_call: .; v_call: TRBV5-6
cdr3_aa: CASGRWREPYEQYF; cdr3_nt: TGTGCCAGCGGCCGCTGGCGGGAGCCCTACGAGCAGTACTTC; j_call: TRBJ2-7; clone_size: .; d_call: TRBD2; v_call: TRBV27
cdr3_aa: CASSLGKHGGTEAFF; cdr3_nt: TGTGCCAGCAGCTTAGGGAAACATGGCGGCACTGAAGCTTTCTTT; j_call: TRBJ1-1; clone_size: .; d_call: .; v_call: TRBV13